This T cell receptor (beta chain) was observed in a study of beta chain features in type 1 diabetes. Reverse transcribing all isolated RNA meant expressed TCRB transcripts were sequenced. TCRdb's copy holds only in-frame clones and misses some; the assay was immunoSEQ multiplex PCR. Among 300,000 to 450,000 clones listed, 9.6% were seen once. This clone was seen only a few times. What it recognizes is unknown. Regarding the study as a whole: There was a possibility that cDNA sequencing over-represented cells with high TCR expression. Within each of all four CD4+ subsets, Type 1 diabetes patients had TCRB CDR3s that were moderately but significantly shorter. Type 1 diabetes patients had VDJ junctions that carried fewer insertions and more deletions.

A single heparinised blood sample, averaging roughly 110 mL, was obtained per donor. CDR3 length equals 16 residues. The germline CDR1 and CDR2 sequences are SGHTS and YDEGEE. Trimming cost V 3 bases and J 0 bases; bases outside gene matches: 8. This rearrangement joins TRBV5-8 to TRBJ1-1; 7 bases fit TRBD1. The sequenced material came from central memory CD4+ T cells from blood. This TCR came from a man under 40 with type 1 diabetes. CDR3 bases: TGTGCCAGCAGCTGGGGGACAGATCTTATGAACACTGAAGCTTTCTTT. This codes for CASSWGTDLMNTEAFF.